At least ten counts were recorded for the clone carrying this TCR beta chain. Its matching antigen is unknown. CDR1 is SGHNT and CDR2 is YYREEE in the germline V gene (reference sequence). The ends lost 3 bases at V and 6 bases at J; junction bases unmatched: 3. The CDR3 contains 13 residues. Both iRepertoire HTBI primers and Arm-PCR of CDR3 regions were used to build the TCR beta libraries. TCRdb ran MiXCR on the multiplex PCR reads and lists one entry per CDR3 protein. The sample lists 350,000 to 500,000 distinct CDR3 sequences, about 21% occurring once. The entry originates in a study of regulatory T cells in long-lasting Graves disease. Study conclusions and caveats: Sampling was limited to peripheral blood rather than thyroid tissue. Persistent disease favored TRBV28, TRBJ1-2 and TRBJ2-5.

Noted time point: persistent/refractory GD, antithyroid drugs over 5 years with positive TRAb. Isolated PBMC RNA provided the starting material for the TCR library. Staff took about 10 milliliters of peripheral blood and put it into EDTA tubes. This sequence was found in a female donor with Graves disease. The rearrangement joins TRBV5-4 to TRBJ2-7; 10 nucleotides line up with TRBD1. The sequenced sample was peripheral blood mononuclear cells (PBMCs), obtained when the disease was refractory, from a patient treated with antithyroid drugs. The CDR3 is CASSSGTGVEQYF. In DNA, the CDR3 is TGTGCCAGCAGCTCCGGGACAGGGGTCGAGCAGTACTTC. Using reference TRBV5-4 and TRBJ2-7 for the parts outside the CDR3, the full variable domain is ETGVTQSPTHLIKTRGQQVTLRCSSQSGHNTVSWYQQALGQGPQFIFQYYREEENGRGNFPPRFSGLQFPNYSSELNVNALELDDSALYLCASSSGTGVEQYFGPGTRLTVT.